One and the same sample provided the 3 T cell receptor beta chains below, sequenced in a study of blood T cell repertoires in COVID-19. TCRdb keeps only in-frame clones here, not all; method: immunoSEQ multiplex PCR. Among about 170,000 clones listed, around 85% were seen once. The sequenced sample consisted of peripheral blood. These receptors were collected from an elderly woman with COVID-19, enrolled during active disease.

V gene TRBV3-1 (or the pseudogene TRBV3-2) combines with J gene TRBJ1-6, with D possibly TRBD1 on 6 matching bases. Between the trimmed V and J ends, which lost 2 bases and 7 bases, there was a span of 12 bases. The germline V gene has CDR1 LGHDT and CDR2 YNNKEL (reference sequence). The CDR3 loop spans 15 amino acids. The CDR3 loop reads CASSQTGGPNSPLHF. CDR3 DNA: TGTGCCAGCAGCCAAACGGGGGGCCCCAATTCACCCCTCCACTTT.

The rearrangement joins TRBV3-1 (or the pseudogene TRBV3-2) to TRBJ1-3; D ambiguous. This CDR3 comprises 14 residues. Germline loops: CDR1 LGHDT, CDR2 YNNKEL (reference sequence). V lost 1 base, J lost 8 bases, and 12 bases lay in between. The CDR3 protein is CASSQAQGGHTIYF. The CDR3 coding sequence is TGTGCCAGCAGCCAAGCACAAGGAGGCCACACCATATATTTT.

The chain couples TRBV9 to TRBJ2-2; 9 positions agree with TRBD2. The ends lost 2 bases at V and 7 bases at J; junction bases unmatched: 6. CDR1 SGDLS and CDR2 YYNGEE come from the germline V gene. CDR3 size: 15 residues. CDR3: CASSVLAGSHGELFF. In DNA form, the CDR3 reads TGTGCCAGCAGCGTCCTAGCGGGGTCGCACGGGGAGCTGTTTTTT.